This TCR beta chain was documented in a study of glioma-infiltrating T cells after dendritic cell vaccination. The PCR used 60 V beta and 13 J beta primers. Profiled with immunoSEQ multiplex PCR; TCRdb holds only in-frame clones, not every one. This table has around 83,000 clones, around 85% appearing once. Trimming took 2 bases from V and 0 from J, leaving 8 bases between them. CDR3 length: 15 amino acids. CDR1 and CDR2 (germline): SGHAT, FQDESV (reference sequence). Time point described: after dendritic cell vaccination, including at tumor progression/relapse. Only patients with spare fresh-frozen tumor and over two years of follow-up were included.

J is TRBJ1-5 and V is TRBV11-1; no reliable D call. The clonotype comes from a human donor with glioblastoma. Sample: blood, taken after dendritic cell vaccination. The CDR3 here is CASSLYRYSNQPQHF. The DNA for the CDR3 is TGTGCCAGCAGCTTATACAGATATAGCAATCAGCCCCAGCATTTT.